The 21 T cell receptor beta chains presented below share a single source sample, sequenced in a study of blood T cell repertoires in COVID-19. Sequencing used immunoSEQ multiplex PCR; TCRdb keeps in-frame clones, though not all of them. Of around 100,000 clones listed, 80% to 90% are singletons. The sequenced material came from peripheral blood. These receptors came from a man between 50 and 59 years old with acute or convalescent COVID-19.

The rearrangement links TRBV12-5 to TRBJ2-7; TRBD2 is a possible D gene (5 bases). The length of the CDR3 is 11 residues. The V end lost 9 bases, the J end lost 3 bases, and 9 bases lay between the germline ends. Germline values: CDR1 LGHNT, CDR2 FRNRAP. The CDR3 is CASALGYEQYF. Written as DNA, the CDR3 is TGTGCTAGCGCACTAGGCTACGAGCAGTACTTC.

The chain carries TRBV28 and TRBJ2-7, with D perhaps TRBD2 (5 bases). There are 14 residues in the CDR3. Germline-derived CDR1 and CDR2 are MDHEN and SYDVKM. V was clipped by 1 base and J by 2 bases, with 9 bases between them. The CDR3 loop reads CASSLYGEPYEQYF. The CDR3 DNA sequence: TGTGCCAGCAGTTTATATGGGGAGCCCTACGAGCAGTACTTC.

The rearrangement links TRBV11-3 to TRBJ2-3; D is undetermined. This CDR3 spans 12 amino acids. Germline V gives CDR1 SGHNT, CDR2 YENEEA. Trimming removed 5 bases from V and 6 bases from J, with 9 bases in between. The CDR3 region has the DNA TGTGCCAGCAGCCCTCAGTCGGATACGCAGTATTTT. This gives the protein CASSPQSDTQYF.

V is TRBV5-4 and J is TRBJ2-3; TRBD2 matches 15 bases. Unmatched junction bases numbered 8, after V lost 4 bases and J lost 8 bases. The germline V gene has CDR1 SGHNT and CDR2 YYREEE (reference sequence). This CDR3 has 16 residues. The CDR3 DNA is TGTGCCAGCAGCAACGGACTAGCGGGAGGGTTTGCTACGCAGTATTTT. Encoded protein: CASSNGLAGGFATQYF.

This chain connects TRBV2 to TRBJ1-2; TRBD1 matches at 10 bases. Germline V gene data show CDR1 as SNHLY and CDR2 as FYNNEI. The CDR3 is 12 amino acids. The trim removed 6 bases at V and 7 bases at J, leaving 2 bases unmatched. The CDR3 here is CASRGDRGGYTF. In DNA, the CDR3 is TGTGCCAGCAGGGGGGACAGGGGTGGCTACACCTTC.

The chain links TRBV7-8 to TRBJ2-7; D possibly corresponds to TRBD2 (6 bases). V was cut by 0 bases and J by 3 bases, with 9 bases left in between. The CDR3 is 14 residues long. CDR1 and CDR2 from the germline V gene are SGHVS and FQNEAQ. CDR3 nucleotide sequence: TGTGCCAGCAGCTTAGCGGGACTGTTCTACGAGCAGTACTTC. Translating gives CASSLAGLFYEQYF.

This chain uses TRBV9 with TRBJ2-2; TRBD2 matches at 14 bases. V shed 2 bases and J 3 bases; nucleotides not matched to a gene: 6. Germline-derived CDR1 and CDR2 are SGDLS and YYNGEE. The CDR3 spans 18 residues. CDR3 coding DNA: TGTGCCAGCAGCGTCGTTCGACTAGCGGGAGGGGACACCGGGGAGCTGTTTTTT. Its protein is CASSVVRLAGGDTGELFF. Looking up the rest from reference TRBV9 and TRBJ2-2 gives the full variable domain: DSGVTQTPKHLITATGQRVTLRCSPRSGDLSVYWYQQSLDQGLQFLIQYYNGEERAKGNILERFSAQQFPDLHSELNLSSLELGDSALYFCASSVVRLAGGDTGELFFGEGSRLTVL.

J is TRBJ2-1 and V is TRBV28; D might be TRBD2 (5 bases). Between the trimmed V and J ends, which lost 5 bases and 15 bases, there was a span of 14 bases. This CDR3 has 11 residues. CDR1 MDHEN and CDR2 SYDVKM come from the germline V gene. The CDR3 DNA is TGTGCCAGCAGTGCTGGTGGGGAGACGTTCTTC. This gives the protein CASSAGGETFF.

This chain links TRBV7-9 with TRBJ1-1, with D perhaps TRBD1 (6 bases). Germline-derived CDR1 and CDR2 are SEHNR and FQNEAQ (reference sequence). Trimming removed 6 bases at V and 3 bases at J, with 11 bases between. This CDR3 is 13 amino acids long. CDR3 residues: CASRPQGYTEAFF. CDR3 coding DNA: TGTGCCAGCAGGCCTCAGGGGTACACTGAAGCTTTCTTT.

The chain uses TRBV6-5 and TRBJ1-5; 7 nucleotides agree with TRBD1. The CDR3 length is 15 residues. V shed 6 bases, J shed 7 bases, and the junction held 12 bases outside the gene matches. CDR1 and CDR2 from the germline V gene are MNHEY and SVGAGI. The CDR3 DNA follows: TGTGCCAGCAGCCCCACAGGGGACTTGAACCAGCCCCAGCATTTT. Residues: CASSPTGDLNQPQHF.

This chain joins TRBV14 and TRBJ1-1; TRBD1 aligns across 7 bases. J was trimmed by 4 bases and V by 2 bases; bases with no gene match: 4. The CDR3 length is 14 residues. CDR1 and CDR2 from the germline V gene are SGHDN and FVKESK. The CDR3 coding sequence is TGTGCCAGCAGCCAATTCAGGGGGACCACTGAAGCTTTCTTT. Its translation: CASSQFRGTTEAFF.

This CDR3 is CATSRDISGKLLHF. The CDR3 nucleotides are TGTGCCACCAGCAGAGATATTTCGGGGAAGCTCCTCCACTTT. The chain employs TRBV15 and TRBJ1-6; the D is unclear. Germline V gene data show CDR1 as LNHNV and CDR2 as YYDKDF (reference sequence). Trimming pared 0 bases from V and 15 bases from J, leaving 15 bases between. The CDR3 is 14 residues long.

The CDR3 nucleotides read TGTGCCAGCAGTTTCCCAGATTATAGCAATCAGCCCCAGCATTTT. It yields the protein CASSFPDYSNQPQHF. V gene TRBV28 combines with J gene TRBJ1-5; unclear D gene. CDR3 length: 15 amino acids. Per germline, CDR1 MDHEN and CDR2 SYDVKM. Trimming left V 3 bases short and J 0 bases short, with 9 bases between.

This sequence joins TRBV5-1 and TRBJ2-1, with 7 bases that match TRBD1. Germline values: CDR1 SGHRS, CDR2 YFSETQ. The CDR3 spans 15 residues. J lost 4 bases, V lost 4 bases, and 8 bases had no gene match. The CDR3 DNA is TGCGCCAGCAGCACCTCCGGGACAGATTACAATGAGCAGTTCTTC. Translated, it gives CASSTSGTDYNEQFF.

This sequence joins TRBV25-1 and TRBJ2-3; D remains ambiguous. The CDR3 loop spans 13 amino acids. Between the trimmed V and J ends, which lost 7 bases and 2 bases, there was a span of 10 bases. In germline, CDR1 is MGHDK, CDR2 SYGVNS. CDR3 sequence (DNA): TGTGCCAGCATGAGTCTGAACACAGATACGCAGTATTTT. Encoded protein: CASMSLNTDTQYF. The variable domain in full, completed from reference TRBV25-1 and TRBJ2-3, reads EADIYQTPRYLVIGTGKKITLECSQTMGHDKMYWYQQDPGMELHLIHYSYGVNSTEKGDLSSESTVSRIRTEHFPLTLESARPSHTSQYLCASMSLNTDTQYFGPGTRLTVL.

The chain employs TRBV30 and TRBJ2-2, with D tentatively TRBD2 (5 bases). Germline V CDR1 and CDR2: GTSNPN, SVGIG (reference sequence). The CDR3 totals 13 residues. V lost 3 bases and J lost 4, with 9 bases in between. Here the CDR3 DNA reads TGTGCCTGGAGAGGTAGCGTCACCGGGGAGCTGTTTTTT. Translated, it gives CAWRGSVTGELFF.

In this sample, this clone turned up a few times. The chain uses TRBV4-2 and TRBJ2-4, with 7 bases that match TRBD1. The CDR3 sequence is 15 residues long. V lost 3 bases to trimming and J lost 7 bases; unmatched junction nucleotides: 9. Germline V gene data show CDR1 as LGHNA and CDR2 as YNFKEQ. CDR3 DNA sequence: TGTGCCAGCAGCCAGGCCGACAGGGATTCGAACATTCAGTACTTC. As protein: CASSQADRDSNIQYF.

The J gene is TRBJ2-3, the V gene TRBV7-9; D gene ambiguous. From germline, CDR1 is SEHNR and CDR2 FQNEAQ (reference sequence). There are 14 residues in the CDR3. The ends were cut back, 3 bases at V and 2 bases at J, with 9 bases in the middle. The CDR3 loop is CASSFSQNTDTQYF. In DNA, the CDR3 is TGTGCCAGCAGCTTTTCACAGAACACAGATACGCAGTATTTT.

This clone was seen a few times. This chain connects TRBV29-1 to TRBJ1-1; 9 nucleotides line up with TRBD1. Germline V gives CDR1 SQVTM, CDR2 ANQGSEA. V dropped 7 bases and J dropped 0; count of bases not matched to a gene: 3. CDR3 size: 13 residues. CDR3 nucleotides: TGCAGCGCGGACAGGGGAATGAACACTGAAGCTTTCTTT. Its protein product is CSADRGMNTEAFF.

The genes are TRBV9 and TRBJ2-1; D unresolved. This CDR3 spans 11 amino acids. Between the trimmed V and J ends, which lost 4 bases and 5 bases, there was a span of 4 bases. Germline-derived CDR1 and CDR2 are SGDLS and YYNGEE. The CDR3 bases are TGTGCCAGCAGCTTCAACAATGAGCAGTTCTTC. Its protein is CASSFNNEQFF.

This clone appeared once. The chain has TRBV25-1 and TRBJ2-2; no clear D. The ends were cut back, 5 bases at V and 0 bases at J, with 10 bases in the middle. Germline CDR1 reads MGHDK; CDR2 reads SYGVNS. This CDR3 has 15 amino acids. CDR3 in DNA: TGTGCCAGCAGTTTTCTTAATTCGAACACCGGGGAGCTGTTTTTT. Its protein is CASSFLNSNTGELFF. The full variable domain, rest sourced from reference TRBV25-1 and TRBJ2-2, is EADIYQTPRYLVIGTGKKITLECSQTMGHDKMYWYQQDPGMELHLIHYSYGVNSTEKGDLSSESTVSRIRTEHFPLTLESARPSHTSQYLCASSFLNSNTGELFFGEGSRLTVL.